Here is one T cell receptor beta chain with its context. Here immunoSEQ multiplex PCR was the method, and the copy in TCRdb shows in-frame clones only, minus some. The table has some 140,000 clones, 79% seen once. The data were obtained in a study of blood T cell repertoires in COVID-19. The TCR was taken from a man aged 55 to 70 with acute or convalescent COVID-19. The sequenced sample consisted of peripheral blood.

This CDR3 reads CASSSPSYEQYF. The CDR3 coding sequence is TGCGCCAGCAGCTCCCCGTCCTACGAGCAGTACTTC. The chain employs TRBV5-1 and TRBJ2-7, with D unclear. This CDR3 has 12 residues. Trimming removed 3 bases from V and 1 base from J, with 5 bases in between. Germline values: CDR1 SGHRS, CDR2 YFSETQ.